One and the same sample provided the 16 T cell receptor beta chains below, sequenced in a study of vaccination and CD4 T cells after COVID-19. The treatment was: approximately nine-day PBMC culture with coronavirus spike peptide pools or control peptides (ViraFEST assay). Researchers used the Oncomine TCR Beta short-read assay to sequence DNA from cultured CD4+ T cells. TCRdb passed the PCR reads through MiXCR, listing each CDR3 protein once. The table has over 10,000 distinct CDR3 sequences, 30% to 45% seen once. These receptors lack a known antigen. What was sequenced was cultured CD4+ T cells from blood. These receptors all stem from a human donor with COVID-19.

With regard to this clonotype: A junction boundary mismatches the germline segment, possibly from a read error. This sequence joins TRBV6-4 and TRBJ1-6; D call uncertain. Looked up from germline, CDR1 is MRHNA and CDR2 is SNTAGT. This CDR3 region has 13 residues. The CDR3 bases are TGTGCCGGCAGTGACCGAGTTAATTCACCCCTCCACTTT. Translated, it gives CAGSDRVNSPLHF.

In its sample, this clonotype was seen a few times. This chain uses TRBV20-1 with TRBJ2-5; D not certain. The V and J ends lost 5 bases and 1 base respectively, with 5 bases between them. This CDR3 is 11 amino acids long. Germline loops: CDR1 DFQATT, CDR2 SNEGSKA (reference sequence). DNA of the CDR3: TGCAGTGCTCACCCCCAAGAGACCCAGTACTTC. Protein sequence: CSAHPQETQYF.

This clonotype was seen a few times. The chain couples TRBV24-1 to TRBJ2-4; TRBD2 aligns across 8 bases. V lost 5 bases to trimming and J lost 3 bases; unmatched junction nucleotides: 8. CDR1 and CDR2 from the germline V gene are KGHDR and SFDVKD. This CDR3 region has 16 residues. CDR3 region: CATSAGGAGGKNIQYF. CDR3 DNA: TGTGCCACCAGTGCGGGGGGGGCCGGGGGCAAAAACATTCAGTACTTC.

This clonotype has more than one count but fewer than ten. The gene calls are TRBV6-5 and TRBJ2-5; a weak D match, TRBD2 (5 bases). Looked up from germline, CDR1 is MNHEY and CDR2 is SVGAGI. The CDR3 contains 14 residues. V lost 2 bases, J lost 2 bases, and 9 bases lay in between. CDR3 nucleotides: TGTGCCAGCAGTTACCTAAGCGGACAAGAGACCCAGTACTTC. Translating gives CASSYLSGQETQYF.

The chain has TRBV29-1 and TRBJ2-1; D may be TRBD2 (6 bases). Germline CDR1 reads SQVTM; CDR2 reads ANQGSEA. V lost 7 bases to trimming and J lost 9 bases, with 16 bases between them. CDR3 length: 12 amino acids. The DNA of the CDR3 is TGCAGCGCCCTCTCGGGGGTCCGTGAGCAGTTCTTC. Translating gives CSALSGVREQFF.

This chain connects TRBV6-2 or TRBV6-3 to TRBJ2-3; no clear D. The CDR3 contains 11 residues. Between the trimmed V and J ends, which lost 6 bases and 10 bases, there was a span of 11 bases. Per the germline V gene, CDR1 is MNHEY and CDR2 is SVGEGT. CDR3 region: CASSQLSPQYF. As DNA, the CDR3 is TGTGCCAGCAGCCAGCTTTCTCCGCAGTATTTT.

This clonotype turned up a few times. The V gene is TRBV7-3, the J gene TRBJ1-1; the match to TRBD1 covers 7 bases. In germline, CDR1 is SGHTA, CDR2 FQGTGA. Germline trimming cut 3 bases from V and 4 bases from J; bases unmatched to any gene: 5. The CDR3 is 14 amino acids. The CDR3 here is CASSLIPGGTEAFF. The CDR3 DNA follows: TGTGCCAGCAGCTTGATTCCAGGGGGCACTGAAGCTTTCTTT.

The V call is TRBV4-3, the J call TRBJ1-5, with 10 bases fitting TRBD1. Germline trimming cut 4 bases from V and 6 bases from J; bases unmatched to any gene: 6. The length of the CDR3 is 15 residues. CDR1 is LGHNA and CDR2 is YSLEER in the germline V gene. The CDR3 DNA reads TGCGCCAGCAGCCCATCCGGGACAGGGGTTCAGCCCCAGCATTTT. Protein sequence: CASSPSGTGVQPQHF.

On this clonotype: At one end, the junction sequence differs from germline, possibly due to a read error. J is TRBJ1-6 and V is TRBV6-1; D remains unclear. Germline V gives CDR1 MNHNS, CDR2 SASEGT. There are 13 residues in the CDR3. CDR3 sequence reads: CASSEVNNSPLHF. The DNA of the CDR3 is TGTGCCAGCAGCGAAGTCAATAATTCACCCCTCCACTTT.

This sequence joins TRBV7-2 and TRBJ2-3; D not resolved. The length of the CDR3 is 13 residues. V shed 7 bases and J shed 4 bases, with 12 bases lying between them. Germline CDR1 SGHTA, CDR2 FQGNSA. CDR3 DNA sequence: TGTGCCAGCACCACTTACTCTTCAGATACGCAGTATTTT. It is translated as CASTTYSSDTQYF.

The rearrangement uses TRBV6-5 and TRBJ2-1; D is undetermined. Germline V gives CDR1 MNHEY, CDR2 SVGAGI. Trimming took off 3 bases at V and 5 bases at J, with 17 bases between the two ends. The CDR3 spans 16 residues. CDR3 DNA sequence: TGTGCCAGCAGTTATCTCAGCAGGCTCGGGCACAATGAGCAGTTCTTC. It codes for CASSYLSRLGHNEQFF.

The V call is TRBV6-5, the J call TRBJ2-2, with D perhaps TRBD2 (6 bases). Germline CDR1 and CDR2: MNHEY and SVGAGI. The germline V and J ends were trimmed by 0 bases and 1 base, with 9 bases remaining between them. The CDR3 runs to 16 residues. The CDR3 region has the DNA TGTGCCAGCAGTTACTCTCGGGGGAGGAACACCGGGGAGCTGTTTTTT. Translated, it gives CASSYSRGRNTGELFF.

This clonotype was seen more than once but under ten times. This chain uses TRBV20-1 with TRBJ2-5; D is undetermined. Germline V gene lookup returns CDR1 DFQATT and CDR2 SNEGSKA (reference sequence). V lost 0 bases and J lost 0, with 8 bases in between. The CDR3 is 14 amino acids. The chain's CDR3 is CSARDLNHQETQYF. The CDR3, as DNA: TGCAGTGCTAGAGATCTGAATCACCAAGAGACCCAGTACTTC.

This clonotype was found a few times. The J gene is TRBJ2-3, the V gene TRBV7-2; D is undetermined. Germline V gene sequence: CDR1 SGHTA, CDR2 FQGNSA. V was shortened by 1 base and J by 0 bases, with 8 bases between the two germline ends. CDR3 length: 15 residues. The CDR3 DNA sequence: TGTGCCAGCAGCTTAGGGAGTTCGAGCACAGATACGCAGTATTTT. Amino acids: CASSLGSSSTDTQYF.

The chain couples TRBV5-1 to TRBJ2-1, with 7 nucleotides matching TRBD2. There are 15 residues in the CDR3. J lost 5 bases, V lost 2 bases, and 7 bases had no gene match. CDR1 is SGHRS, CDR2 YFSETQ, per germline. CDR3 DNA: TGCGCCAGCAGCTTTGTAGCGGGCCTAAACAATGAGCAGTTCTTC. Translating gives CASSFVAGLNNEQFF.

The J gene is TRBJ2-1, the V gene TRBV7-2, with TRBD1 identical over 9 bases. The junction had 11 bases not matched to a gene; V was cut back by 7 bases and J by 1 base. The CDR3 sequence is 17 residues long. CDR1 and CDR2 (germline): SGHTA, FQGNSA. The CDR3 reads CASTSSSGTGSYNEQFF. The CDR3 DNA is TGTGCCAGCACCTCAAGCTCTGGGACAGGGTCCTACAATGAGCAGTTCTTC.